These 21 T cell receptor beta chains originate from one sample sequenced in a study of CD4 T cells in relation to SARS-CoV-2 and coronaviruses. CD4+ T cells from unexposed donors were obtained before the COVID-19 pandemic (2011-2018). Method: immunoSEQ multiplex PCR; TCRdb's copy keeps in-frame clones and lacks some. The table shows about 68,000 clones, with about 92% occurring only once. The specimen sequenced was naive CD4+ T cells from PBMCs. Subset: naive CD4+ T cells isolated by negative enrichment. The receptor set was obtained from a human donor in good health.

This rearrangement joins TRBV24-1 to TRBJ2-3; perhaps D is TRBD1 or TRBD2 (5 bases each). Trimming took off 5 bases at V and 1 base at J, with 9 bases between the two ends. The CDR3 spans 14 residues. Germline assignment: CDR1 KGHDR and CDR2 SFDVKD. CDR3 sequence (DNA): TGTGCCACCAGTGTCCAGGGAGGCACAGATACGCAGTATTTT. Residues: CATSVQGGTDTQYF.

V gene TRBV19 combines with J gene TRBJ1-4; D gene ambiguous. V dropped 0 bases and J dropped 8 bases, with 13 bases sitting between them. The CDR3 is made up of 15 amino acids. CDR1 and CDR2 (germline): LNHDA, SQIVND (reference sequence). CDR3 nucleotide sequence: TGTGCCAGTAGTATAGATCATCCGGGGAGGGAAAAACTGTTTTTT. Translating it yields CASSIDHPGREKLFF.

This chain connects TRBV28 to TRBJ1-2; D is perhaps TRBD1 (5 bases). The length of the CDR3 is 12 residues. The germline CDR1 and CDR2 sequences are MDHEN and SYDVKM. V was cut by 3 bases and J by 5 bases, with 7 bases left in between. The DNA of the CDR3 is TGTGCCAGCAGTTTCGAGGGGTATGGCTACACCTTC. It is translated as CASSFEGYGYTF.

The V gene is TRBV3-1 (or the pseudogene TRBV3-2), the J gene TRBJ2-5; D is unresolved. CDR3 size: 14 residues. V was pared by 4 bases and J by 5 bases, with 14 bases between. Per germline, CDR1 LGHDT and CDR2 YNNKEL (reference sequence). The DNA for the CDR3 is TGTGCCAGCAGCCCCAAGGACGGCATGGAGACCCAGTACTTC. It is translated as CASSPKDGMETQYF.

The V call is TRBV7-9, the J call TRBJ1-2, with D perhaps matching TRBD1 (5 bases). Trimming pared 5 bases from V and 0 bases from J, leaving 10 bases between. This CDR3 has 14 amino acids. CDR1 is SEHNR and CDR2 is FQNEAQ in the germline V gene (reference sequence). DNA for the CDR3: TGTGCCAGCAGCAGCTGGACACCTAACTATGGCTACACCTTC. Its protein is CASSSWTPNYGYTF.

The chain employs TRBV6-1 and TRBJ2-3, with D perhaps given as TRBD1 or TRBD2 (5 bases each). Per germline, CDR1 MNHNS and CDR2 SASEGT. The CDR3 is 16 residues long. V lost 2 bases and J 4 bases, leaving 16 bases between the germline ends. The CDR3 DNA reads TGTGCCAGCAGTGAAAGTGGGGGAATGGGCGCAGATACGCAGTATTTT. Its translation is CASSESGGMGADTQYF.

This clone was seen once. The chain couples TRBV19 to TRBJ1-2; possible D gene TRBD1, 5 bases. This CDR3 is 12 amino acids long. Germline assignment: CDR1 LNHDA and CDR2 SQIVND (reference sequence). V lost 6 bases to trimming and J lost 11 bases, with 16 bases between them. CDR3 DNA sequence: TGTGCCAGTAGAAGAAACCGCAGGGAGTACACCTTC. Protein product: CASRRNRREYTF. The entire variable domain, with the rest obtained from reference TRBV19 and TRBJ1-2, is as follows: DGGITQSPKYLFRKEGQNVTLSCEQNLNHDAMYWYRQDPGQGLRLIYYSQIVNDFQKGDIAEGYSVSREKKESFPLTVTSAQKNPTAFYLCASRRNRREYTFGSGTRLTVV.

The CDR3 sequence: CSVLRDGHYTF. Here the CDR3 DNA reads TGCAGCGTCCTCCGGGACGGCCACTACACCTTC. The chain employs TRBV29-1 and TRBJ1-2; perhaps TRBD1 as D (5 bases). Per germline, CDR1 SQVTM and CDR2 ANQGSEA. The CDR3 has 11 residues. V lost 6 bases and J 10 bases, leaving 15 bases between the germline ends. Using reference TRBV29-1 and TRBJ1-2 for the parts outside the CDR3, the full variable domain is SAVISQKPSRDICQRGTSLTIQCQVDSQVTMMFWYRQQPGQSLTLIATANQGSEATYESGFVIDKFPISRPNLTFSTLTVSNMSPEDSSIYLCSVLRDGHYTFGSGTRLTVV.

The J gene is TRBJ2-1, the V gene TRBV7-3, with D perhaps assigned TRBD1 or TRBD2 (5 bases each). Germline CDR1 reads SGHTA; CDR2 reads FQGTGA. The CDR3 is 14 residues long. Trimming took 2 bases from V and 6 from J, leaving 11 bases between them. The CDR3 protein is CASSLGTAGNEQFF. CDR3 nucleotides: TGTGCCAGCAGCTTAGGGACCGCGGGCAATGAGCAGTTCTTC.

The V gene is TRBV5-1, the J gene TRBJ1-1; D is unresolved. The germline CDR1 and CDR2 sequences are SGHRS and YFSETQ. The CDR3 has 14 amino acids. Trimming took off 0 bases at V and 1 base at J, with 7 bases between the two ends. CDR3 region: CASSLDGQNTEAFF. CDR3 DNA sequence: TGCGCCAGCAGCTTGGATGGGCAGAACACTGAAGCTTTCTTT.

A single count supports this clone. The rearrangement joins TRBV3-1 (or the pseudogene TRBV3-2) to TRBJ2-5; D may be TRBD2 (7 bases). The CDR3 has 15 residues. V was pared by 2 bases and J by 5 bases, with 15 bases between. CDR1 and CDR2 from the germline V gene are LGHDT and YNNKEL (reference sequence). The CDR3 loop is CASSQRWGGGETQYF. The CDR3 nucleotides are TGTGCCAGCAGCCAACGGTGGGGAGGGGGGGAGACCCAGTACTTC.

The chain recombines TRBV4-3 with TRBJ1-1; D is undetermined. The length of the CDR3 is 18 residues. Germline CDR1 is LGHNA and CDR2 is YSLEER. The V gene lost 1 base and the J gene lost 1 base, with 19 bases spanning the gap. The CDR3: CASSQAPAGTAPNTEAFF. CDR3 sequence (DNA): TGCGCCAGCAGCCAAGCCCCGGCGGGAACCGCCCCGAACACTGAAGCTTTCTTT.

The chain employs TRBV18 and TRBJ2-7, with 8 bases lining up with TRBD1. The V gene's germline CDR1 is KGHSH and CDR2 LQKENI. V gave up 3 bases and J gave up 3 bases; unmatched junction bases: 1. The CDR3 runs 13 residues. CDR3 DNA sequence: TGTGCCAGCTCACCGGGACAGGACTACGAGCAGTACTTC. Its protein is CASSPGQDYEQYF. Supplemented by reference TRBV18 and TRBJ2-7, the full variable domain reads NAGVMQNPRHLVRRRGQEARLRCSPMKGHSHVYWYRQLPEEGLKFMVYLQKENIIDESGMPKERFSAEFPKEGPSILRIQQVVRGDSAAYFCASSPGQDYEQYFGPGTRLTVT.

This clone has only one observation. J is TRBJ2-7 and V is TRBV7-9; D not certain. Between the trimmed V and J ends, which lost 2 bases and 3 bases, there was a span of 8 bases. Per the germline V gene, CDR1 is SEHNR and CDR2 is FQNEAQ (reference sequence). This CDR3 region has 13 residues. The CDR3 DNA follows: TGTGCCAGCAGCTTACACAACAGCTACGAGCAGTACTTC. It translates to CASSLHNSYEQYF.

This clone occurred once. The rearrangement uses TRBV19 and TRBJ2-3, with 13 bases matching TRBD2. The V gene end was trimmed by 7 bases and the J gene end by 4 bases; junction bases not matched to a gene: 17. Germline V gene lookup returns CDR1 LNHDA and CDR2 SQIVND (reference sequence). The CDR3 loop spans 19 amino acids. The CDR3 sequence is CASTKLPLGLAGSADTQYF. The CDR3 coding sequence is TGTGCCAGTACCAAATTGCCCCTGGGACTAGCGGGGTCTGCAGATACGCAGTATTTT.

The chain carries TRBV24-1 and TRBJ2-3; unclear D gene. V was trimmed by 7 bases and J by 0 bases, leaving 10 bases between them. The CDR3 loop spans 14 amino acids. The germline V gene encodes CDR1 KGHDR and CDR2 SFDVKD. The DNA of the CDR3 is TGTGCCACCAGACCAGTCCCTAGCACAGATACGCAGTATTTT. It yields the protein CATRPVPSTDTQYF.

The genes are TRBV28 and TRBJ1-1, with D possibly matching TRBD1 (5 bases). CDR1 and CDR2 (germline): MDHEN, SYDVKM. The V end was cut by 6 bases, the J end by 0 bases, with 8 bases between. This CDR3 has 13 amino acids. The CDR3 spells CASRTGLNTEAFF. CDR3 coding DNA: TGTGCCAGCAGAACGGGACTGAACACTGAAGCTTTCTTT.

J is TRBJ2-7 and V is TRBV7-2; the D gene is possibly TRBD2 (6 bases). The CDR3 spans 16 residues. Germline CDR1 and CDR2: SGHTA and FQGNSA. Trimming cost V 4 bases and J 3 bases, with 19 bases left between them. The CDR3, as DNA: TGTGCCAGCAGCTCCCCCGAGCGCCGGGGGAGCTACGAGCAGTACTTC. It encodes CASSSPERRGSYEQYF.

The chain has TRBV18 and TRBJ2-3; D is uncertain. This CDR3 contains 14 residues. CDR1 KGHSH and CDR2 LQKENI come from the germline V gene. V was clipped by 3 bases and J by 6 bases, with 13 bases between them. The CDR3: CASSPSLILDTQYF. DNA for the CDR3: TGTGCCAGCTCACCGTCATTGATTCTTGATACGCAGTATTTT. The full variable domain, with the rest looked up from reference TRBV18 and TRBJ2-3, is NAGVMQNPRHLVRRRGQEARLRCSPMKGHSHVYWYRQLPEEGLKFMVYLQKENIIDESGMPKERFSAEFPKEGPSILRIQQVVRGDSAAYFCASSPSLILDTQYFGPGTRLTVL.

This clone is a singleton in its sample. DNA for the CDR3: TGCGCCAGCAGCCGAAAACAGGGGATGGAGGAGACCCAGTACTTC. This encodes CASSRKQGMEETQYF. The chain recombines TRBV5-1 with TRBJ2-5; 7 bases map to TRBD1. This CDR3 comprises 15 residues. Germline CDR1 is SGHRS and CDR2 is YFSETQ. Trimming removed 4 bases from V and 5 bases from J; junction bases left unmatched: 11. The full variable domain, rest sourced from reference TRBV5-1 and TRBJ2-5, is KAGVTQTPRYLIKTRGQQVTLSCSPISGHRSVSWYQQTPGQGLQFLFEYFSETQRNKGNFPGRFSGRQFSNSRSEMNVSTLELGDSALYLCASSRKQGMEETQYFGPGTRLLVL.

This sequence joins TRBV18 and TRBJ2-7; D is perhaps TRBD1 or TRBD2 (5 bases each). Germline-derived CDR1 and CDR2 are KGHSH and LQKENI. The germline V and J ends were trimmed by 6 bases and 4 bases, with 16 bases remaining between them. The CDR3 has 14 amino acids. The CDR3 coding sequence is TGTGCCAGCTCGCCCCGGGACGAGCGTTACGAGCAGTACTTC. Residues: CASSPRDERYEQYF.